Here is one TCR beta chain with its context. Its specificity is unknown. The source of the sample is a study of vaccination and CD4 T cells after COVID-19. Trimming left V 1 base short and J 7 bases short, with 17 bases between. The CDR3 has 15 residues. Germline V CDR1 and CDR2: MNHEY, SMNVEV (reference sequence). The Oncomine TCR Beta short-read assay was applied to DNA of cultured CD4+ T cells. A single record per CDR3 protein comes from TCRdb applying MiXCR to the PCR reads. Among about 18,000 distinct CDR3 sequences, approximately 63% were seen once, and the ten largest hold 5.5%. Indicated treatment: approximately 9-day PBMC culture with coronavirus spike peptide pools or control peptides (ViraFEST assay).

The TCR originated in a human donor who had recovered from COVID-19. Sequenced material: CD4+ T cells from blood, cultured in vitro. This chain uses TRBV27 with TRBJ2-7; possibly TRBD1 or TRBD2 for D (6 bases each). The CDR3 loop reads CASSLFSGGRSEQYF. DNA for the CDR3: TGTGCCAGCAGTTTATTTTCCGGGGGCAGGTCGGAGCAGTACTTC.